This T cell receptor beta chain was recorded in a study of cytomegalovirus exposure and HLA in healthy donors. The wider study: Prior work identified 100 million to 130 million unique TCR beta sequences in about 179 million T cells.

Use of 60 Vbeta and 13 Jbeta primers characterized the PCR. Profiled with immunoSEQ multiplex PCR; TCRdb holds only in-frame clones, not every one. The data show about 160,000 clones, roughly 85% seen once. A note on this clone: As yet, its antigen is unknown.

Study-wide findings and caveats: CMV serostatus alone was available as immune exposure information. Listed as cytomegalovirus-associated were around 160 TCR beta chains. Through in vitro validation, three CMV-associated chains were shown to be specific for CMV antigens.

This CDR3 has 15 residues. Germline V gives CDR1 PRHDT, CDR2 FYEKMQ (reference sequence). V shed 4 bases, J shed 2 bases, and the junction held 4 bases outside the gene matches. Sample: PBMCs. This TCR derives from a woman in her forties or fifties in good health and CMV-seropositive. J is TRBJ1-2 and V is TRBV13; 10 positions match TRBD1. DNA for the CDR3: TGTGCCAGCAGCTCGCTGGGACAGGGGAACTATGGCTACACCTTC. This gives the protein CASSSLGQGNYGYTF.